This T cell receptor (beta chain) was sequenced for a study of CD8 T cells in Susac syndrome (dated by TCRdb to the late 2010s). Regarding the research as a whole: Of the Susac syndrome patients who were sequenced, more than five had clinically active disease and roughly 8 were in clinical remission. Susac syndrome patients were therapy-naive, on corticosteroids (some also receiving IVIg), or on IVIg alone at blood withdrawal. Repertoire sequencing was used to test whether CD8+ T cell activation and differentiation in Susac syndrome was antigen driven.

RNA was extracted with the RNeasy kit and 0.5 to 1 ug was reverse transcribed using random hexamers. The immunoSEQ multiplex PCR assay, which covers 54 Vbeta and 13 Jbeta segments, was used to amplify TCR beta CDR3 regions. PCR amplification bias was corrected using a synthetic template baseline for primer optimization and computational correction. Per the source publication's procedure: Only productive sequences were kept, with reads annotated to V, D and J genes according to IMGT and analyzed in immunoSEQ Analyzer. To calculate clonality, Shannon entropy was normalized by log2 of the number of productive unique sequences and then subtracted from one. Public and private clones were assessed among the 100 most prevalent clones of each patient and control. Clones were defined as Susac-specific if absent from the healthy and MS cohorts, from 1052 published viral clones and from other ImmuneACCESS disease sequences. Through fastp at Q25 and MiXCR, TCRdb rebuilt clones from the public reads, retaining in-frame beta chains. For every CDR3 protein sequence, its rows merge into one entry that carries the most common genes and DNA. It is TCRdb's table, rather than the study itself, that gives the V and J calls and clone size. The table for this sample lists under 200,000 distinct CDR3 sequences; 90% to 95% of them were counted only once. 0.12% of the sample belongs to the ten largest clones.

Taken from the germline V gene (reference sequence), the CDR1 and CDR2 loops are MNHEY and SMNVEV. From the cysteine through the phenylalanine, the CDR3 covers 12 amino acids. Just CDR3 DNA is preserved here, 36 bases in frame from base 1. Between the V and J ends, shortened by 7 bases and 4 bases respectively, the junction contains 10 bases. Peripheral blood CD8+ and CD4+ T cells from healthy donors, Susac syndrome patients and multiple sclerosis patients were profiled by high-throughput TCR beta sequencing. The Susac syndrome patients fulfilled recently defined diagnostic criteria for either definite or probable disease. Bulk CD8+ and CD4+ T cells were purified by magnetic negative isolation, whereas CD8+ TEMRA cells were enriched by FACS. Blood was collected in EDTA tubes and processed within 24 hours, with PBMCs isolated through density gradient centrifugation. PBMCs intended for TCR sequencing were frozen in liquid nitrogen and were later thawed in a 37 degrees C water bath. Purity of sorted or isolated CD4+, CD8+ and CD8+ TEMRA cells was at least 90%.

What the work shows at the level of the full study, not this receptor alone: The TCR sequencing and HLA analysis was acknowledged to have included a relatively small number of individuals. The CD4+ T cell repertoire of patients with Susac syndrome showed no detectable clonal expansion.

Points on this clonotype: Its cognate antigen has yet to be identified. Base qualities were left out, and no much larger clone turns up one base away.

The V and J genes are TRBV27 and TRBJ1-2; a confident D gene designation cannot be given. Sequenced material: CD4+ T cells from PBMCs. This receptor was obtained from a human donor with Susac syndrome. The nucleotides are TGTGCCAGCAAAACTTCGGGCTATGGCTACACCTTC. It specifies CASKTSGYGYTF.